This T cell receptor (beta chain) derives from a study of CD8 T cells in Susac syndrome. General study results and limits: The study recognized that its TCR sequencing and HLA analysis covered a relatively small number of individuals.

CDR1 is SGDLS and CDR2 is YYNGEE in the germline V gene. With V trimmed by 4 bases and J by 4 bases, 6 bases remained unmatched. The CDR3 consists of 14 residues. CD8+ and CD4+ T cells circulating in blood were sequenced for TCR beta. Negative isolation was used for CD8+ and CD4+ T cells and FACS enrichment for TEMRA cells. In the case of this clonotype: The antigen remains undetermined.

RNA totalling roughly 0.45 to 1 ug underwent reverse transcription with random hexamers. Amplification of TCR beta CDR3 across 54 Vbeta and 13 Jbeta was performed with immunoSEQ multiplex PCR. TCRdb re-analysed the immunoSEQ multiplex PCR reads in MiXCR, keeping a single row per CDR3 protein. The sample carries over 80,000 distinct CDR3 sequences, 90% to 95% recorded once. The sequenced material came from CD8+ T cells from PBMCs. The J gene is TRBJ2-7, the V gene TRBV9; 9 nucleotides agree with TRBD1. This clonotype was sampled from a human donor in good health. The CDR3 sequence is CASSLTGGWYEQYF. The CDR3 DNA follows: TGTGCCAGCAGCCTGACAGGGGGTTGGTACGAGCAGTACTTC.